A selection of T cell receptor beta chains follows, all from one sample in a study of cytomegalovirus exposure and HLA in healthy donors. Profiling relied on immunoSEQ multiplex PCR, and the TCRdb table lists in-frame clones only, not all of them. Of tens of thousands of clones in the sample, approximately 80% were seen once. The sample consisted of PBMCs. These TCRs come from a woman aged 40 to 55 in good health and CMV-seropositive. Each CDR3 is given with its conserved first and last residue. A D gene is named only where the DNA matches it firmly. Some rows mark clone size as missing; the rest say once, few, many or name a class of expanded clone.

v_gene	j_gene	d_gene	abundance	CDR3aa	CDR3nt
TRBV5-1	TRBJ2-3	TRBD2	NA	CASRVLAGERTDTQYF	TGCGCCAGCAGGGTACTAGCGGGGGAGCGCACAGATACGCAGTATTTT
TRBV29-1	TRBJ2-5	NA	NA	CSVAAGIEETQYF	TGCAGCGTTGCCGCGGGGATTGAGGAGACCCAGTACTTC
TRBV6-5	TRBJ1-5	NA	NA	CASSPNLLNQPQHF	TGTGCCAGCAGCCCGAACCTATTGAATCAGCCCCAGCATTTT
TRBV5-4	TRBJ1-2	TRBD1	NA	CASSPGTGNYGYTF	TGTGCCAGCAGCCCGGGGACAGGGAACTATGGCTACACCTTC
TRBV7-2	TRBJ2-2	NA	NA	CASSLRGLVTGELFF	TGTGCCAGCAGCTTAAGGGGACTTGTAACCGGGGAGCTGTTTTTT
TRBV29-1	TRBJ2-7	NA	NA	CSVRATGGDEQYF	TGCAGCGTTCGGGCCACAGGGGGGGACGAGCAGTACTTC
TRBV18	TRBJ1-4	TRBD1	NA	CASSPETGTNEKLFF	TGTGCCAGCTCACCGGAGACAGGGACTAATGAAAAACTGTTTTTT
TRBV6-5	TRBJ2-5	NA	NA	CASSYSGGETQYF	TGTGCCAGCAGTTACTCCGGAGGAGAGACCCAGTACTTC
TRBV9	TRBJ2-1	TRBD2	NA	CASSVGGSSDNEQFF	TGTGCCAGCAGCGTAGGCGGGAGTAGCGACAATGAGCAGTTCTTC
TRBV4-3	TRBJ2-7	NA	NA	CASSQDRQGYEQYF	TGCGCCAGCAGCCAAGATCGGCAGGGGTACGAGCAGTACTTC
TRBV19	TRBJ2-7	TRBD1	NA	CASSIEQGVSYEQYF	TGTGCCAGTAGTATAGAACAGGGGGTAAGCTACGAGCAGTACTTC
TRBV7-9	TRBJ1-4	NA	NA	CASSLGQGREKLFF	TGTGCCAGCAGCTTGGGCCAGGGAAGAGAAAAACTGTTTTTT
TRBV30	TRBJ2-7	NA	NA	CAWSSNRGGYEQYF	TGTGCCTGGAGCTCGAACAGGGGAGGCTACGAGCAGTACTTC
TRBV7-8	TRBJ1-5	NA	few	CASSQQGRPSNQPQHF	TGTGCCAGCAGCCAACAGGGCCGTCCTAGCAATCAGCCCCAGCATTTT
TRBV18	TRBJ1-3	NA	NA	CASSHDSAPGNTIYF	TGTGCCAGCTCACACGACAGTGCCCCCGGAAACACCATATATTTT
TRBV6-4	TRBJ2-1	TRBD1	NA	CASSGDGTANEQFF	TGTGCCAGCAGTGGAGACGGGACAGCCAATGAGCAGTTCTTC
TRBV11-2	TRBJ2-1	NA	NA	CASSLAFNEQFF	TGTGCCAGCAGCTTAGCCTTCAATGAGCAGTTCTTC
TRBV5-6	TRBJ2-5	NA	NA	CASSYLSGGAGETQYF	TGTGCCAGCAGCTACTTGAGTGGGGGGGCCGGGGAGACCCAGTACTTC
TRBV6-5	TRBJ2-5	TRBD1	NA	CASSKQTGGRETQYF	TGTGCCAGCAGTAAACAGACAGGGGGCAGGGAGACCCAGTACTTC
TRBV5-4	TRBJ2-7	NA	few	CASSLGRNYEQYF	TGTGCCAGCAGCTTGGGGCGGAACTACGAGCAGTACTTC
TRBV7-2	TRBJ2-1	NA	NA	CASSRHGSNEQFF	TGTGCCAGCAGCCGGCACGGGAGTAATGAGCAGTTCTTC
TRBV7-9	TRBJ1-1	TRBD1	NA	CASSPGGTGGKSEAFF	TGTGCCAGCAGCCCAGGGGGGACAGGGGGCAAGTCTGAAGCTTTCTTT
TRBV9	TRBJ2-2	TRBD2	NA	CASSVAGGPDTGELFF	TGTGCCAGCAGCGTAGCGGGGGGGCCGGACACCGGGGAGCTGTTTTTT
TRBV5-1	TRBJ2-7	TRBD2	NA	CASSLVSGGLYEQYF	TGCGCCAGCAGCTTGGTCAGCGGGGGACTTTACGAGCAGTACTTC
TRBV4-3	TRBJ2-3	TRBD2	NA	CASSSAGEGPGTDTQYF	TGCGCCAGCAGTTCGGCGGGGGAGGGACCGGGGACAGATACGCAGTATTTT
TRBV18	TRBJ2-7	NA	NA	CASSPREGYEQYF	TGTGCCAGCTCACCTCGGGAAGGGTACGAGCAGTACTTC
TRBV30	TRBJ2-7	NA	NA	CAWSPGRADEQYF	TGTGCCTGGAGCCCGGGCAGGGCCGACGAGCAGTACTTC
TRBV18	TRBJ2-1	NA	NA	CASSPSGGYDEQFF	TGTGCCAGCTCACCATCCGGGGGTTATGATGAGCAGTTCTTC
TRBV5-4	TRBJ1-2	NA	once	CASSPEWVAGYGYTF	TGTGCCAGCAGCCCGGAATGGGTGGCAGGCTATGGCTACACCTTC